This record concerns one T cell receptor (beta chain) sequence. The antigen is undetermined. This CDR3 is 17 amino acids long. The trim removed 0 bases at V and 9 bases at J, leaving 14 bases unmatched. Looked up from germline, CDR1 is SGDLS and CDR2 is YYNGEE. The data originate from a study of beta chain features in type 1 diabetes. Study-wide findings and caveats: Still unanswered here is whether HLA type influences TCRB rearrangement. In every one of the four CD4+ subsets, TCRB CDR3s were moderately but significantly shorter in Type 1 diabetes patients.

Purity (above 98%) was reached by all sorted populations. Expressed TCRB transcripts got sequenced, as all isolated RNA was reverse transcribed. The assay was immunoSEQ multiplex PCR, and TCRdb's table has in-frame clones only and misses some. The sample includes more than 550,000 clones, 11% to 15% of them seen just once. This rearrangement joins TRBV9 to TRBJ2-1; TRBD2 matches at 8 bases. Specimen: naive CD4+ T cells from blood. This receptor was obtained from a man aged 18 to 30 with type 1 diabetes. The CDR3 loop reads CASSVVASGLVRSEQFF. CDR3 in DNA: TGTGCCAGCAGCGTAGTAGCTTCGGGACTAGTAAGGTCTGAGCAGTTCTTC.